What follows are 3 T cell receptor beta chains derived from one specimen sequenced in a study of cytomegalovirus exposure and HLA in healthy donors. The table came from immunoSEQ multiplex PCR; TCRdb's copy has only in-frame clones and leaves some out. The sample includes 150,000 to 200,000 clones, less than 90% of them seen just once. Sequencing was carried out using PBMCs. Receptors originate from a woman under 40 in good health and CMV-seronegative.

The chain couples TRBV7-9 to TRBJ2-7, with D possibly matching TRBD1 (6 bases). Germline CDR1 reads SEHNR; CDR2 reads FQNEAQ (reference sequence). CDR3 length: 13 amino acids. Trimming took 5 bases from V and 5 from J, leaving 13 bases between them. The CDR3 reads CASSPPAGDEQYF. The DNA of the CDR3 is TGTGCCAGCAGCCCCCCGGCAGGGGACGAGCAGTACTTC.

J is TRBJ1-4 and V is TRBV18, with D possibly being TRBD1 (5 bases). V lost 5 bases and J lost 8, with 21 bases in between. CDR3 length: 16 residues. Germline V gene lookup returns CDR1 KGHSH and CDR2 LQKENI. CDR3 DNA sequence: TGTGCCAGCTCAGAAAACCCCGTGGGGCCGAGCGAAAAACTGTTTTTT. Its protein is CASSENPVGPSEKLFF. The whole variable domain, remainder taken from reference TRBV18 and TRBJ1-4, is NAGVMQNPRHLVRRRGQEARLRCSPMKGHSHVYWYRQLPEEGLKFMVYLQKENIIDESGMPKERFSAEFPKEGPSILRIQQVVRGDSAAYFCASSENPVGPSEKLFFGSGTQLSVL.

This chain joins TRBV5-1 and TRBJ1-4; the D gene is possibly TRBD1 (5 bases). Germline values: CDR1 SGHRS, CDR2 YFSETQ. The CDR3 runs 15 residues. Trimming removed 0 bases at V and 7 bases at J, with 13 bases between. The CDR3 nucleotides are TGCGCCAGCAGCTTGGTTCAGGGCGTCGGTGAAAAACTGTTTTTT. Protein sequence: CASSLVQGVGEKLFF.